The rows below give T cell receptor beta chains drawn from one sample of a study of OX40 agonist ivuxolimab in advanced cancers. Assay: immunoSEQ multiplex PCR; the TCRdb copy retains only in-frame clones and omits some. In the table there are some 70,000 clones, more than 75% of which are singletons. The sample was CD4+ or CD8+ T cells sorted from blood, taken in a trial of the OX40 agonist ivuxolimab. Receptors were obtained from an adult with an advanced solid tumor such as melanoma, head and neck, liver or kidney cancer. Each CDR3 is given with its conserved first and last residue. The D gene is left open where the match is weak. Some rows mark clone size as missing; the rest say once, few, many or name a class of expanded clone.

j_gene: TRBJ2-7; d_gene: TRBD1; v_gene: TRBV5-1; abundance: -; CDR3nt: TGCGCCAGCAGCTTGGCCGGGACAGGGGGCATCTACGAGCAGTACTTC; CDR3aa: CASSLAGTGGIYEQYF
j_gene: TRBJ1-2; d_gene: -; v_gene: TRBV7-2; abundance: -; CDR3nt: TGTGCCAGCAGCTCCGGAGGGACGGACTATGGCTACACCTTC; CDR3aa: CASSSGGTDYGYTF
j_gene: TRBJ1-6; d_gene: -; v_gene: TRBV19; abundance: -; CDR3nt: TGTGCCAGTAGTAGGGAAATGGGGGGAAGGAATTCACCCCTCCACTTT; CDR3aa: CASSREMGGRNSPLHF
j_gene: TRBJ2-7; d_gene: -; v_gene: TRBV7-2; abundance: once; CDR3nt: TGTGCCAGCAGCTTAGGGTACCTGACCGGGACCCTAAGTAGCGAGCAGTACTTC; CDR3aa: CASSLGYLTGTLSSEQYF
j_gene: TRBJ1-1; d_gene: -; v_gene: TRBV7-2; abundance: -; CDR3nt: TGTGCCAGCAGCTTATTGGGCACTGAAGCTTTCTTT; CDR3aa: CASSLLGTEAFF
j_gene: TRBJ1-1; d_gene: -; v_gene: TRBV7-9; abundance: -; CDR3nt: TGTGCCAGCAGCGTATTTGCGGACCACACTGAAGCTTTCTTT; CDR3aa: CASSVFADHTEAFF
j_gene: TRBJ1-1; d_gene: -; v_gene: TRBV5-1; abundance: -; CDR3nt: TGCGCCAGCAGCTCACAGGCGTCGAACACTGAAGCTTTCTTT; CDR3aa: CASSSQASNTEAFF
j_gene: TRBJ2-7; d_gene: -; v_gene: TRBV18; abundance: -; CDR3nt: TGTGCCAGCTCACCCCCAGGGTCGGACGAGCAGTACTTC; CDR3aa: CASSPPGSDEQYF
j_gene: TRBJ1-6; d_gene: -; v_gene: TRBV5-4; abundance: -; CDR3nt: TGTGCCAGCAGCTTGATGCAGGGAAAAATTTATAATTCACCCCTCCACTTT; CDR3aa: CASSLMQGKIYNSPLHF
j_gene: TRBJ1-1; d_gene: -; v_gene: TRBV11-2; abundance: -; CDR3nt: TGTGCCAGCAGCTTTTGGACAGCGTTAATGAACACTGAAGCTTTCTTT; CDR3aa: CASSFWTALMNTEAFF
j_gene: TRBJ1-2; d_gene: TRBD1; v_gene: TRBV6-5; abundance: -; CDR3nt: TGTGCCAGCAGTTACTCGATTTCAGGGACAGGGAATGGCTACACCTTC; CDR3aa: CASSYSISGTGNGYTF
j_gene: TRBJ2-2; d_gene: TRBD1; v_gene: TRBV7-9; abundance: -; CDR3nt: TGTGCCAGCAGCCCTACGGGACAGGGCCTCTCCGGGGAGCTGTTTTTT; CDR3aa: CASSPTGQGLSGELFF
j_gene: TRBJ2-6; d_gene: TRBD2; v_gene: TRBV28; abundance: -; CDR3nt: TGTGCCAGCAGTTTACTCGGGGGGGTCTCTGGGGCCAACGTCCTGACTTTC; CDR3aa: CASSLLGGVSGANVLTF
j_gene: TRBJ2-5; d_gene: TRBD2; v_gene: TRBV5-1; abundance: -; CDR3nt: TGCGCCAGCAGCCCCGGTGGGGGGGACGGGACCCAGTACTTC; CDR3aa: CASSPGGGDGTQYF
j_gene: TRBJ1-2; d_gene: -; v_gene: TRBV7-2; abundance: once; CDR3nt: TGTGCCAGCAGCTCCCAACAGGGAAACTATGGCTACACCTTC; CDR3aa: CASSSQQGNYGYTF
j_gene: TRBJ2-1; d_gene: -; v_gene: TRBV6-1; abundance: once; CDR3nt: TGTGCCAGCAGTTCAGAGAGCTCCTACAATGAGCAGTTCTTC; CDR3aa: CASSSESSYNEQFF
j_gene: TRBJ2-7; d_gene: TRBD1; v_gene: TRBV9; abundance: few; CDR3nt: TGTGCCAGCAGCGTTGGGACAGGGGACGGCTACGAGCAGTACTTC; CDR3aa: CASSVGTGDGYEQYF
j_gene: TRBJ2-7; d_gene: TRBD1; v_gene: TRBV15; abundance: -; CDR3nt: TGTGCCACCAGCAGAAACCGGGACAGGACCTACGAGCAGTACTTC; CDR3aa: CATSRNRDRTYEQYF
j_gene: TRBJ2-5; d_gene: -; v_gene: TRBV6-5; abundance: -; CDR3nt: TGTGCCAGCAGTTCCACCGGGGGAAGGAGGGAGACCCAGTACTTC; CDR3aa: CASSSTGGRRETQYF
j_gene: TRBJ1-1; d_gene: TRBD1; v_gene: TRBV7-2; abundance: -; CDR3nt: TGTGCCAGCGGCCGACAGGGGATGAACACTGAAGCTTTCTTT; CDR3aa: CASGRQGMNTEAFF
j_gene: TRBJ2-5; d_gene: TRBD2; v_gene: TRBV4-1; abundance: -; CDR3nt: TGCGCCAGCAGGCCCGGGACTAGCGGGGCGGGGGGTGAGACCCAGTACTTC; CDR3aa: CASRPGTSGAGGETQYF
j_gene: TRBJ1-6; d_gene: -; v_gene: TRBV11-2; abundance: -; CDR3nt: TGTGCCAGCAGCTTAGAATCAGTCAGGGGTAATTCACCCCTCCACTTT; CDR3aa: CASSLESVRGNSPLHF
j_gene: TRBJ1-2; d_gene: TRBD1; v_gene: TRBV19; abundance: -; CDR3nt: TGTGCCAGTAGTCGGGGACAGCAAGATTATGGCTACACCTTC; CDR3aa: CASSRGQQDYGYTF
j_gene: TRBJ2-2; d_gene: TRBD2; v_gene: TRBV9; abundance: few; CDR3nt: TGTGCCAGCAGCGTAACGAGCGGGGGCCGAACTCGCCCCGGGGAGCTGTTTTTT; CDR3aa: CASSVTSGGRTRPGELFF
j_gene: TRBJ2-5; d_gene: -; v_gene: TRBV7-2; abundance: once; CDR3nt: TGTGCCAGCAGCTTAGGGGGGCGGGAGACCCAGTACTTC; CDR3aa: CASSLGGRETQYF
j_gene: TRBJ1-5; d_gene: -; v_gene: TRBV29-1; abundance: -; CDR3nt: TGCAGCGTTGTGGGGGGTGACCAGCCCCAGCATTTT; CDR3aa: CSVVGGDQPQHF
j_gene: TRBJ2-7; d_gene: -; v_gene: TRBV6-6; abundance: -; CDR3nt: TGTGCCAGCAGTTACTCCAGGGCTTTCTACGAGCAGTACTTC; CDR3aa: CASSYSRAFYEQYF
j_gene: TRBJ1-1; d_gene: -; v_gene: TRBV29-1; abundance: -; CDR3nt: TGCAGCGTTCAACTAGTATTCTCTGAAGCTTTCTTT; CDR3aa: CSVQLVFSEAFF
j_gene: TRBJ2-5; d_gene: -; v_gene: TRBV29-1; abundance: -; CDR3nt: TGCAGCGCCTTAAAACAGGAGGGGCTTGAGACCCAGTACTTC; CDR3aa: CSALKQEGLETQYF
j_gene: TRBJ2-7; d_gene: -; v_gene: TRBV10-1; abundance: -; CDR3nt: TGCGCCAGCAGACGCGGACAGTCCTACGAGCAGTACTTC; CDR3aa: CASRRGQSYEQYF
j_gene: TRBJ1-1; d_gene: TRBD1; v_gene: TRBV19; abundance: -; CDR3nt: TGTGCCAGTAGTATAGGCCGCGCGGGGGGGACAGAGAACACTGAAGCTTTCTTT; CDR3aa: CASSIGRAGGTENTEAFF
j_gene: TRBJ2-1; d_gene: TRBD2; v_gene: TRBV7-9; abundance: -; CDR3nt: TGTGCCAGCAGGTCCCCTAGCGGGGGCCCCCGGGGTGAGCAGTTCTTC; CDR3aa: CASRSPSGGPRGEQFF
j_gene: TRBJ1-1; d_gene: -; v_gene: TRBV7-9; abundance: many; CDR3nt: TGTGCCAGCAGCTTTTCCGGGAACACTGAAGCTTTCTTT; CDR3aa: CASSFSGNTEAFF
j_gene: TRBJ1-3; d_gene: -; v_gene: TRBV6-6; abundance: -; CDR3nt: TGTGCCAGCAGTTACGTCCTTGGACACTCTGGAAACACCATATATTTT; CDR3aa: CASSYVLGHSGNTIYF
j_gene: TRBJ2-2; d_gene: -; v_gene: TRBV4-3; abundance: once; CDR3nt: TGCGCCAGCAGCCAAGGTGGGGGGCAGGGCACCGGGGAGCTGTTTTTT; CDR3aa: CASSQGGGQGTGELFF
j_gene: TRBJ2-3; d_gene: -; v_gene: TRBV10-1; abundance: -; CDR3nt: TGCGCCAGCAAAGGAAGCAGCACAGATACGCAGTATTTT; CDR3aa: CASKGSSTDTQYF
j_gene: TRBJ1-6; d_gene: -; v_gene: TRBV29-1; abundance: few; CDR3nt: TGCAGCGCTGGACAGAGCTATAATTCACCCCTCCACTTT; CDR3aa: CSAGQSYNSPLHF
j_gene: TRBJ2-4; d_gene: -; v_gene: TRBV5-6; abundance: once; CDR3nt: TGTGCCAGCAGCCCCCCGACAAAAAACATTCAGTACTTC; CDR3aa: CASSPPTKNIQYF
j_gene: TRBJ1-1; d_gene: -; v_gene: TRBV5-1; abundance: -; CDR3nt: TGCGCCAGCAGCTTGGGGCGAGGGGACACTGAAGCTTTCTTT; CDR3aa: CASSLGRGDTEAFF
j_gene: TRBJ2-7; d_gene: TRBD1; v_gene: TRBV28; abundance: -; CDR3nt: TGTGCCAGCAGTTTGGGCAGGGGGCCCTACGAGCAGTACTTC; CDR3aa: CASSLGRGPYEQYF
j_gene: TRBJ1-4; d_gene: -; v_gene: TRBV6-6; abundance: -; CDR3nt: TGTGCCAGCAACGGCCCCGGGGAAAAACTGTTTTTT; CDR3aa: CASNGPGEKLFF
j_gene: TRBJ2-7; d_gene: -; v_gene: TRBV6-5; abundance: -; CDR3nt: TGTGCCAGCAGTCTAGCAGGCTACGAGCAGTACTTC; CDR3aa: CASSLAGYEQYF
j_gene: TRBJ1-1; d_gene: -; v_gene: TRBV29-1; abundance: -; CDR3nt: TGCAGCGCAGTTAGGGGAGGGGATAACACTGAAGCTTTCTTT; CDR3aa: CSAVRGGDNTEAFF
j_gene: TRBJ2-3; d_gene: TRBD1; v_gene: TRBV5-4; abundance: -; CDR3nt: TGTGCCAGCAGCTCCCAGGGGGCCACAGATACGCAGTATTTT; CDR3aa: CASSSQGATDTQYF
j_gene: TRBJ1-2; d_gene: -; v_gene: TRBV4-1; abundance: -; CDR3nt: TGCGCCAGCAGCCCCCGGGTTTTGGGGAACTATGGCTACACCTTC; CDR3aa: CASSPRVLGNYGYTF